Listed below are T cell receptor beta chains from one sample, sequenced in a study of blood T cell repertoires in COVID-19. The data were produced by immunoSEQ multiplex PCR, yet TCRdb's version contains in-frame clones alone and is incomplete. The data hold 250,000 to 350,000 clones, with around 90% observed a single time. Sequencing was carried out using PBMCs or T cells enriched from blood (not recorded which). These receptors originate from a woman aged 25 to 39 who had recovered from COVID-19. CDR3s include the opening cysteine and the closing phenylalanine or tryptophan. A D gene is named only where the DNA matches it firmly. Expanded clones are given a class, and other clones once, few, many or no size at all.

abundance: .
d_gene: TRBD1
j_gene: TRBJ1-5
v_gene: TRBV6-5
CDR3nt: TGTGCCAGCAGCCATCGGACAGGGATAAAGCCCCAGCATTTT
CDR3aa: CASSHRTGIKPQHF

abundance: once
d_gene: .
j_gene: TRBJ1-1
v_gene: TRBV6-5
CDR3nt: TGTGCCAGCAGTTCTTCACGACAGTCTGAAGCTTTCTTT
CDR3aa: CASSSSRQSEAFF

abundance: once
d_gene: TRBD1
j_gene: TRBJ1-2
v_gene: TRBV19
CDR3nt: TGTGCCAGTAGTATCGGCCTGGGACAGGGGAACTATGGCTACACCTTC
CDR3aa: CASSIGLGQGNYGYTF

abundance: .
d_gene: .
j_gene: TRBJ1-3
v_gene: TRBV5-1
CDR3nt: TGCGCCAGCAGCTTGGACGGGAACACCATATATTTT
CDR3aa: CASSLDGNTIYF

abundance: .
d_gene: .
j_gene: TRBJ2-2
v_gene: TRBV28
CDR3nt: TGTGCCAGCAGTTTAGCGGATATTAACACCGGGGAGCTGTTTTTT
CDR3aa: CASSLADINTGELFF

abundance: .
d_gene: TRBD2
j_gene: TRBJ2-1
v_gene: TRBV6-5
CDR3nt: TGTGCCAGCAGCCTAGCGGGGAGCTCCTACAATGAGCAGTTCTTC
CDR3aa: CASSLAGSSYNEQFF

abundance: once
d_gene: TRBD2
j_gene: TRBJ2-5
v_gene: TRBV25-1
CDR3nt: TGTGCCAGCAGTGAATACGGACTAGCGGCCTTCCAAGAGACCCAGTACTTC
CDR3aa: CASSEYGLAAFQETQYF

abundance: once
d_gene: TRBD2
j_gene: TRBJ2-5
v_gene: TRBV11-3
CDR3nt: TGTGCCAGCAGCTTAAATGCGGGAGAGGGCCAGTACTTC
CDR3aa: CASSLNAGEGQYF

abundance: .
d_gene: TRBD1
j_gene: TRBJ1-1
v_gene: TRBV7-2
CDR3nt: TGTGCCAGCAGCTTAGCGGATTCTCCAGGGGGCACTGAAGCTTTCTTT
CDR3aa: CASSLADSPGGTEAFF

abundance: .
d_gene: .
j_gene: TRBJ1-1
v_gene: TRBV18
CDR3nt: TGTGCCAGCTCATTAGGGGAGAACACTGAAGCTTTCTTT
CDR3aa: CASSLGENTEAFF

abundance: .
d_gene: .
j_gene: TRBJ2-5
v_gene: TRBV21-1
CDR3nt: TGTGCCAGCAGCACCGGAGGCAGGGGGCATGGACTAGCGGATCAAGAGACCCAGTACTTC
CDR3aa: CASSTGGRGHGLADQETQYF

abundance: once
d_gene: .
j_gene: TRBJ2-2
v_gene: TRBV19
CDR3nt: TGTGCCAGTAGTGCCCCAGGGTTAGGTGCCGGGGAGCTGTTTTTT
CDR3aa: CASSAPGLGAGELFF

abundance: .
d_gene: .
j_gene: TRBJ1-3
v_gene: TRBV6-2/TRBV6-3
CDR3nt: TGTGCCAGCAGTGGCGGACAGAGAAACACCATATATTTT
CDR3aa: CASSGGQRNTIYF

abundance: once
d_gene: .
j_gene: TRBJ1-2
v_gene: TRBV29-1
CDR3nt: TGCAGCGTTGAAGCCGGGACTTTCTATGGCTACACCTTC
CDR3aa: CSVEAGTFYGYTF

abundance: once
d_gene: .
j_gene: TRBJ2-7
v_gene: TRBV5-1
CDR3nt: TGCGCCAGCAGCTTTCTCGCGGATATCTCCTACGAGCAGTACTTC
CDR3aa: CASSFLADISYEQYF

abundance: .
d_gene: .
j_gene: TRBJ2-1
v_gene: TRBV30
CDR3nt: TGTGCCTGGGAACCCGACAGGTCCGGGAATGAGCAGTTCTTC
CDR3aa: CAWEPDRSGNEQFF

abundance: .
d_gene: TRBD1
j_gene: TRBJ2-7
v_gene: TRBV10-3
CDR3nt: TGTGCCATCAGCGGGACAGGAATTTCCTACGAGCAGTACTTC
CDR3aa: CAISGTGISYEQYF

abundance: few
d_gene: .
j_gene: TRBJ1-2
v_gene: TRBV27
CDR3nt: TGTGCCAGCGCTCATCTCTACGAGGTCAACTATGGCTACACCTTC
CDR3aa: CASAHLYEVNYGYTF

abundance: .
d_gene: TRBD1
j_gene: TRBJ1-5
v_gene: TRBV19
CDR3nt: TGTGCCACCGCTGGGGGGACAGCGGCAAATCAGCCCCAGCATTTT
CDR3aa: CATAGGTAANQPQHF

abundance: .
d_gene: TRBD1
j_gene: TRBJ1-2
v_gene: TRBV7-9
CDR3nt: TGTGCCAGCAGCTTACTCACAGGGGGCGACGGCTACACCTTC
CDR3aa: CASSLLTGGDGYTF

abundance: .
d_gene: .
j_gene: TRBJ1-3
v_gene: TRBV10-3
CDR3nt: TGTGCCATCAGCCGGGGGACCTCTGGAAACACCATATATTTT
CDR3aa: CAISRGTSGNTIYF

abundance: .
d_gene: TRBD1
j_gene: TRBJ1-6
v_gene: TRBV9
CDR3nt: TGTGCCAGCAGCATCCAGACAGGGGACAATTCACCCCTCCACTTT
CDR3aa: CASSIQTGDNSPLHF

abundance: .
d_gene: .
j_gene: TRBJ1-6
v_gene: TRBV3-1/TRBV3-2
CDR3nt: TGTGCCAGCAGCCAAGATCCAGATCCACCCCTCCACTTT
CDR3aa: CASSQDPDPPLHF

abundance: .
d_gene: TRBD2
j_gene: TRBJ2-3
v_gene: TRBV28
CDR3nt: TGTGCCAGCAGTTTGTCTAGCGGGAGTAGCACAGATACGCAGTATTTT
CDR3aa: CASSLSSGSSTDTQYF

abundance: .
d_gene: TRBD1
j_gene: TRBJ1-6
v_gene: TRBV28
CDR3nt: TGTGCCAGCTGTAGAAGACAGGGGGCAGGCTCACCCCTCCACTTT
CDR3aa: CASCRRQGAGSPLHF

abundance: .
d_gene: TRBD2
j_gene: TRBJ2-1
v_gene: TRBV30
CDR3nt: TGTGCCTGGACTAGCGGGGGTGATGAGCAGTTCTTC
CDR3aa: CAWTSGGDEQFF

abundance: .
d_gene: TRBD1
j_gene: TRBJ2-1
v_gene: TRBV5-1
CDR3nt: TGCGCCAGCAGCTTGACAGGGGCCCCTTGGTCCGATGAGCAGTTCTTC
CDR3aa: CASSLTGAPWSDEQFF

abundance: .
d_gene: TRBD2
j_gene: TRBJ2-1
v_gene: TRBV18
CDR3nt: TGTGCCAGCTCACCCACCGGGACTAGCGGCCTGAAGCAGTTCTTC
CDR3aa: CASSPTGTSGLKQFF

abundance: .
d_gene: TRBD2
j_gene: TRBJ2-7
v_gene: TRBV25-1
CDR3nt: TGTGCCAGCAGTACACCGGGAGGTCAGTACTTC
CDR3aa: CASSTPGGQYF

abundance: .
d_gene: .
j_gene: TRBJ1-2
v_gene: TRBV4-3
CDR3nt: TGCGCCAGCAGCCAAGAAAATCCACGGTTGATTTCTTCGGGCTACACCTTC
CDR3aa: CASSQENPRLISSGYTF

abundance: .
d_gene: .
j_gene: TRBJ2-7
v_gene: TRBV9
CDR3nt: TGTGCCAGCAGCGTAGCTGCGGGAAAAACCTACGAGCAGTACTTC
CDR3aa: CASSVAAGKTYEQYF

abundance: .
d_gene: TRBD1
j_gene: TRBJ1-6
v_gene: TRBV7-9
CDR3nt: TGTGCCAGCAGCTTACCGGGACAGGGAATTTATAATTCACCCCTCCACTTT
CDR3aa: CASSLPGQGIYNSPLHF

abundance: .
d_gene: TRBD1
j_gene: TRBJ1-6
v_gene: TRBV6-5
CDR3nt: TGTGCCAGCAGGTACAGGGGTGGAAATAATTCACCCCTCCACTTT
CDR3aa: CASRYRGGNNSPLHF

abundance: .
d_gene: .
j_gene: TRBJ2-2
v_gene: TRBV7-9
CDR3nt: TGTGCCAGCAGCCTCACAGAACAGGGAAGGGCGGGGGAGCTGTTTTTT
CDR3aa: CASSLTEQGRAGELFF

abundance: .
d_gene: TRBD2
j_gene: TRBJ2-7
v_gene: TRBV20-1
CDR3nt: TGCAGTGCTAGTAGGGTTGAGGGACTAGCGGGAGGGCCTATCCCTTACGAGCAGTACTTC
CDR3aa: CSASRVEGLAGGPIPYEQYF

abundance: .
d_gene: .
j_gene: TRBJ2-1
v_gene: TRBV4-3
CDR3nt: TGCGCCAGCAGCCAAGGCACAAGCTCCTACAATGAGCAGTTCTTC
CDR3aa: CASSQGTSSYNEQFF

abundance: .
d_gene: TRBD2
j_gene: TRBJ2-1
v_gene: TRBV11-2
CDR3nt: TGTGCCAGCAGCTCCGATCCGGGACTAGCGGGGAATGAGCAGTTCTTC
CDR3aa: CASSSDPGLAGNEQFF

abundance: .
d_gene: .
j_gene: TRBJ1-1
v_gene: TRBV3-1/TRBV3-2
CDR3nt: TGTGCCAGCAGCCAGGAACTAACAGGTAACACTTTCTTT
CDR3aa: CASSQELTGNTFF

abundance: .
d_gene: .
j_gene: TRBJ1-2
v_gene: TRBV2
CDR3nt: TGTGCCAGCAGTGAGGAGGCATCTAACTATGGCTACACCTTC
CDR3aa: CASSEEASNYGYTF

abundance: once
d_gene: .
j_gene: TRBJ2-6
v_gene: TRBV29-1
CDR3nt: TGCAGCGTTGAGTCAGGTGCTGGGGCCAACGTCCTGACTTTC
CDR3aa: CSVESGAGANVLTF

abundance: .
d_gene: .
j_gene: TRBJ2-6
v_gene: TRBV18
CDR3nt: TGTGCCAGCTCACCCCCGGGAAAGGCGGCCAACGTCCTGACTTTC
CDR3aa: CASSPPGKAANVLTF

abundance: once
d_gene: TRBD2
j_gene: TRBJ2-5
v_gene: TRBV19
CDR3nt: TGTGCCAGTAGGGGAGGGTTCCAAGAGACCCAGTACTTC
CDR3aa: CASRGGFQETQYF

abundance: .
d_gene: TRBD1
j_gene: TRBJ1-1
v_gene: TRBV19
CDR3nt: TGTGCCAGTAGCCCCGGGACAGGGGGCTTGAACACTGAAGCTTTCTTT
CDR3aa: CASSPGTGGLNTEAFF